The 32 T cell receptor beta chains given below trace back to one sample, sequenced in a study of blood T cell repertoires in COVID-19. This table comes from immunoSEQ multiplex PCR, and its TCRdb copy is limited to in-frame clones, with some not included. The sample yields around 61,000 clones, approximately 89% seen once. Sequencing was carried out using peripheral blood. The origin of the receptors is a man in his 60s with acute or convalescent COVID-19.

This clone was counted a single time. This sequence joins TRBV7-9 and TRBJ1-5, with TRBD1 as a possible D gene (5 bases). V was shortened by 0 bases and J by 0 bases, with 12 bases between the two germline ends. Germline CDR1 SEHNR, CDR2 FQNEAQ (reference sequence). The CDR3 is made up of 17 amino acids. This CDR3 reads CASSLALTGDSNQPQHF. The CDR3 region has the DNA TGTGCCAGCAGCTTAGCGCTTACAGGTGATAGCAATCAGCCCCAGCATTTT.

The J gene is TRBJ1-2, the V gene TRBV5-4, with TRBD1 identical over 7 bases. CDR1 SGHNT and CDR2 YYREEE come from the germline V gene (reference sequence). With 7 bases clipped from V and 2 bases from J, the junction kept 8 bases outside the gene matches. This CDR3 has 14 residues. The CDR3 reads CASHAGTENYGYTF. DNA of the CDR3: TGTGCCAGCCACGCGGGGACAGAGAACTATGGCTACACCTTC.

The chain recombines TRBV24-1 with TRBJ2-3, with D possibly being TRBD1 (6 bases). From germline, CDR1 is KGHDR and CDR2 SFDVKD. V was shortened by 4 bases and J by 1 base, with 17 bases between the two germline ends. This CDR3 has 17 residues. In DNA, the CDR3 is TGTGCCACCAGTGACCCGCAGGGGTTAAGTGGCACAGATACGCAGTATTTT. The encoded protein is CATSDPQGLSGTDTQYF.

V usage is TRBV7-9 and J usage is TRBJ1-4; perhaps TRBD1 as D (6 bases). The CDR3 runs to 18 residues. The germline CDR1 and CDR2 sequences are SEHNR and FQNEAQ (reference sequence). The V end was cut by 5 bases, the J end by 7 bases, with 26 bases between. CDR3 loop: CASSPVPGRSWGPEKLFF. In nucleotides, the CDR3 is TGTGCCAGCAGCCCCGTCCCGGGACGGTCTTGGGGGCCTGAAAAACTGTTTTTT.

The sample holds one count of this clone. The chain links TRBV19 to TRBJ1-2; unclear D gene. This CDR3 has 15 residues. V was trimmed by 5 bases and J by 5 bases, leaving 18 bases between them. CDR1 LNHDA and CDR2 SQIVND come from the germline V gene (reference sequence). The CDR3 here is CASSSSGSPVYGYTF. DNA of the CDR3: TGTGCCAGTAGTTCGTCGGGATCCCCAGTATATGGCTACACCTTC.

This sequence joins TRBV29-1 and TRBJ1-1, with 7 bases identical to TRBD1. CDR3 length equals 12 residues. With V trimmed by 2 bases and J by 5 bases, 2 bases remained unmatched. Germline assignment: CDR1 SQVTM and CDR2 ANQGSEA. The CDR3 reads CSVETGVTEAFF. CDR3 DNA: TGCAGCGTTGAAACAGGGGTAACTGAAGCTTTCTTT.

V usage is TRBV18 and J usage is TRBJ1-1; 10 bases are shared with TRBD1. The CDR3 extends over 19 amino acids. The V and J ends lost 3 bases and 3 bases, in that order; junction bases with no gene match: 16. Germline V gene data show CDR1 as KGHSH and CDR2 as LQKENI. The CDR3: CASSPYFWPGQGGDTEAFF. CDR3 in DNA: TGTGCCAGCTCACCCTACTTCTGGCCCGGACAGGGGGGGGACACTGAAGCTTTCTTT.

V is TRBV3-1 (or the pseudogene TRBV3-2) and J is TRBJ2-2; no reliable D call. CDR3 length: 14 amino acids. Looked up from germline, CDR1 is LGHDT and CDR2 is YNNKEL (reference sequence). Trimming shortened V by 3 bases and J by 5 bases, and 10 bases separated the two germline ends. CDR3 in DNA: TGTGCCAGCAGCCAGATTTTCGGGACCGGGGAGCTGTTTTTT. Translating it yields CASSQIFGTGELFF.

The chain is built from TRBV5-4 and TRBJ1-1, with a possible D match to TRBD1 (5 bases). V lost 0 bases and J 11 bases, leaving 11 bases between the germline ends. This CDR3 is built from 12 residues. CDR1 and CDR2 (germline): SGHNT, YYREEE (reference sequence). Here the CDR3 DNA reads TGTGCCAGCAGCTTGGTGGGGGGTAGTGCTTTCTTT. Its protein is CASSLVGGSAFF.

The J gene is TRBJ1-2, the V gene TRBV5-1; D may be TRBD1 (5 bases). The germline CDR1 and CDR2 sequences are SGHRS and YFSETQ. CDR3 size: 14 residues. Trimming pared 0 bases from V and 7 bases from J, leaving 13 bases between. Written as DNA, the CDR3 is TGCGCCAGCAGCTTGGGGCAGGGCATTCCTGGCTACACCTTC. Translation: CASSLGQGIPGYTF.

The rearrangement joins TRBV3-1 (or the pseudogene TRBV3-2) to TRBJ2-5, with 12 bases matching TRBD2. CDR1 and CDR2 (germline): LGHDT, YNNKEL (reference sequence). The CDR3 loop spans 16 amino acids. With V trimmed by 4 bases and J by 1 base, 4 bases remained unmatched. The DNA for the CDR3 is TGTGCCAGCAGCCCCTCGGGACTAGCGGGCCAAGAGACCCAGTACTTC. Translation gives CASSPSGLAGQETQYF.

This clone turned up a few times. The V call is TRBV3-1 (or the pseudogene TRBV3-2), the J call TRBJ1-1; no definite D call. Per the germline V gene, CDR1 is LGHDT and CDR2 is YNNKEL (reference sequence). The CDR3 runs to 14 residues. The V and J ends lost 2 bases and 5 bases respectively, with 12 bases between them. The CDR3 DNA is TGTGCCAGCAGCCAAATGATAAGCACTACTGAAGCTTTCTTT. This encodes CASSQMISTTEAFF.

The chain is built from TRBV5-4 and TRBJ1-2; a weak D match, TRBD1 (5 bases). CDR1 SGHNT and CDR2 YYREEE come from the germline V gene (reference sequence). Trimming took off 2 bases at V and 3 bases at J, with 17 bases between the two ends. The CDR3 is made up of 16 amino acids. CDR3 sequence: CASSLKGPEGDYGYTF. As DNA, the CDR3 is TGTGCCAGCAGCTTAAAGGGGCCCGAAGGAGACTATGGCTACACCTTC.

This clone was recorded a few times. CDR3 amino acids: CASSLTPQGWDNEQFF. Here the CDR3 DNA reads TGTGCCAGCAGCTTAACCCCACAGGGGTGGGACAATGAGCAGTTCTTC. The chain links TRBV7-2 to TRBJ2-1; 7 bases are a match to TRBD1. Trimming removed 2 bases from V and 5 bases from J; junction bases left unmatched: 9. The CDR3 contains 16 residues. Germline CDR1 reads SGHTA; CDR2 reads FQGNSA.

The CDR3 loop reads CASSYGSLGGYTF. Written as DNA, the CDR3 is TGTGCCAGCAGTTACGGCAGCCTCGGGGGCTACACCTTC. The chain combines TRBV6-5 with TRBJ1-2; D gene unclear. The CDR3 is made up of 13 amino acids. Trimming shortened V by 2 bases and J by 8 bases, and 12 bases separated the two germline ends. Germline V gene sequence: CDR1 MNHEY, CDR2 SVGAGI.

The chain carries TRBV19 and TRBJ2-3; 9 bases are shared with TRBD1. This CDR3 has 14 amino acids. Germline V gene sequence: CDR1 LNHDA, CDR2 SQIVND (reference sequence). The V and J ends lost 6 bases and 1 base, in that order; junction bases with no gene match: 2. The CDR3 here is CASSRTGGTDTQYF. The DNA for the CDR3 is TGTGCCAGTAGCCGGACAGGGGGCACAGATACGCAGTATTTT.

This sequence joins TRBV7-8 and TRBJ2-1, with TRBD1 identical over 8 bases. There are 17 residues in the CDR3. V shed 5 bases, J shed 9 bases, and the junction held 18 bases outside the gene matches. Per germline, CDR1 SGHVS and CDR2 FQNEAQ. CDR3 nucleotide sequence: TGTGCCAGCAGCCCGGGGACAGGTTTTGGGCCTAGGGGTGAGCAGTTCTTC. It specifies CASSPGTGFGPRGEQFF. Variable domain in full (rest from reference TRBV7-8 and TRBJ2-1): GAGVSQSPRYKVAKRGQDVALRCDPISGHVSLFWYQQALGQGPEFLTYFQNEAQLDKSGLPSDRFFAERPEGSVSTLKIQRTQQEDSAVYLCASSPGTGFGPRGEQFFGPGTRLTVL.

The DNA of the CDR3 is TGTGCCAGCAGTTGGGGCGGCACAGATACGCAGTATTTT. It encodes CASSWGGTDTQYF. The chain uses TRBV27 and TRBJ2-3; maybe TRBD1 (5 bases). The CDR3 has 13 amino acids. Germline CDR1 is MNHEY and CDR2 is SMNVEV (reference sequence). Trimming left V 4 bases short and J 1 base short, with 6 bases between.

The V gene is TRBV5-1, the J gene TRBJ1-1; D uncertain. Germline V gives CDR1 SGHRS, CDR2 YFSETQ. The V end was cut by 3 bases, the J end by 1 base, with 13 bases between. The CDR3 runs to 15 residues. The CDR3 loop is CASSSTPSSNTEAFF. CDR3 DNA sequence: TGCGCCAGCAGCTCCACCCCCAGTTCGAACACTGAAGCTTTCTTT.

The V call is TRBV7-2, the J call TRBJ1-1; D may be TRBD1 (5 bases). CDR1 is SGHTA and CDR2 is FQGNSA in the germline V gene. V was cut by 6 bases and J by 0 bases, with 23 bases left in between. CDR3 length: 18 residues. CDR3: CASSLVGVGTMMNTEAFF. DNA of the CDR3: TGTGCCAGCAGTCTCGTGGGGGTGGGGACTATGATGAACACTGAAGCTTTCTTT.

The chain has TRBV5-1 and TRBJ2-2; tentatively, D is TRBD1 (6 bases). The germline V gene has CDR1 SGHRS and CDR2 YFSETQ. V lost 0 bases, J lost 1 base, and 16 bases lay in between. The CDR3 runs to 18 residues. The CDR3 protein is CASSLDYRTDLNTGELFF. CDR3 in DNA: TGCGCCAGCAGCTTGGACTATCGGACAGATTTGAACACCGGGGAGCTGTTTTTT. Complete variable domain (other parts from reference TRBV5-1 and TRBJ2-2): KAGVTQTPRYLIKTRGQQVTLSCSPISGHRSVSWYQQTPGQGLQFLFEYFSETQRNKGNFPGRFSGRQFSNSRSEMNVSTLELGDSALYLCASSLDYRTDLNTGELFFGEGSRLTVL.

The chain links TRBV2 to TRBJ1-5; the match to TRBD1 covers 7 bases. V lost 4 bases to trimming and J lost 4 bases; unmatched junction nucleotides: 1. The CDR3 is made up of 13 amino acids. CDR1 and CDR2 from the germline V gene are SNHLY and FYNNEI. In DNA, the CDR3 is TGTGCCAGCAGTGGCAGGGGGAATCAGCCCCAGCATTTT. It translates to CASSGRGNQPQHF.

The chain joins TRBV27 to TRBJ2-7; tentative D call: TRBD1 (6 bases). Trimming stripped 4 bases from V and 0 bases from J, with 22 bases between. CDR3 length: 18 residues. Looked up from germline, CDR1 is MNHEY and CDR2 is SMNVEV (reference sequence). Here the CDR3 reads CASSSRRDTKGSSYEQYF. DNA of the CDR3: TGTGCCAGCAGTTCACGCCGGGACACAAAAGGATCCTCCTACGAGCAGTACTTC.

V is TRBV6-5 and J is TRBJ1-5; tentative D call: TRBD1 (5 bases). This CDR3 has 14 residues. Germline V gene data show CDR1 as MNHEY and CDR2 as SVGAGI. The V and J ends lost 5 bases and 6 bases respectively, with 14 bases between them. This CDR3 is CASSQGGSGQPQHF. CDR3 coding DNA: TGTGCCAGCAGTCAGGGAGGGTCAGGTCAGCCCCAGCATTTT.

The V and J genes are TRBV25-1 and TRBJ1-3, with D hard to call. V shed 2 bases and J shed 4 bases, with 6 bases lying between them. This CDR3 comprises 13 residues. In germline, CDR1 is MGHDK, CDR2 SYGVNS. CDR3 bases: TGTGCCAGCAGTGAAGCGGGCGGAAACACCATATATTTT. It encodes CASSEAGGNTIYF.

The chain uses TRBV2 and TRBJ1-6, with TRBD1 matching over 9 bases. The CDR3 spans 14 residues. Germline CDR1 is SNHLY and CDR2 is FYNNEI. After removal of 4 bases from V and 7 bases from J, the junction contained 2 bases not matched to a gene. The CDR3 nucleotides read TGTGCCAGCAGTGGGACAGGGGAAAATTCACCCCTCCACTTT. Translating gives CASSGTGENSPLHF.

The chain joins TRBV3-1 (or the pseudogene TRBV3-2) to TRBJ1-3; D is possibly TRBD1 (6 bases). Trimming shortened V by 4 bases and J by 0 bases, and 13 bases separated the two germline ends. In germline, CDR1 is LGHDT, CDR2 YNNKEL (reference sequence). The CDR3 runs to 16 residues. The CDR3 spells CASSPRAGASGNTIYF. The DNA of the CDR3 is TGTGCCAGCAGCCCCCGAGCGGGGGCCTCTGGAAACACCATATATTTT.

V is TRBV14 and J is TRBJ2-2, with 9 bases aligning to TRBD1. CDR1 SGHDN and CDR2 FVKESK come from the germline V gene. This CDR3 is built from 16 residues. Germline trimming cut 3 bases from V and 0 bases from J; bases unmatched to any gene: 2. The CDR3 loop reads CASSHRTGANTGELFF. The CDR3 DNA follows: TGTGCCAGCAGCCATCGGACAGGGGCGAACACCGGGGAGCTGTTTTTT.

CDR3 residues: CASSSIGGSPLHF. The CDR3 nucleotides are TGTGCCAGCAGCTCGATCGGTGGTTCACCCCTCCACTTT. The rearrangement links TRBV12-3 or TRBV12-4 to TRBJ1-6, with no clear D. V was clipped by 6 bases and J by 9 bases, with 12 bases between them. The CDR3 is 13 amino acids.

Here the CDR3 DNA reads TGTGCCACCAGTGATCTGGAGGGGATGAGGGATACGCAGTATTTT. Protein product: CATSDLEGMRDTQYF. The chain employs TRBV24-1 and TRBJ2-3; tentative D call: TRBD2 (6 bases). Germline CDR1 is KGHDR and CDR2 is SFDVKD. V lost 3 bases, J lost 6 bases, and 15 bases lay in between. The length of the CDR3 is 15 residues.

The chain joins TRBV27 to TRBJ1-2; 7 bases are shared with TRBD1. From germline, CDR1 is MNHEY and CDR2 SMNVEV (reference sequence). The CDR3 loop spans 14 amino acids. V dropped 4 bases and J dropped 6; count of bases not matched to a gene: 8. CDR3 in amino acids: CASSSHRGFDGYTF. In DNA, the CDR3 is TGTGCCAGCAGTTCGCACAGGGGATTCGATGGCTACACCTTC.

The chain joins TRBV6-5 to TRBJ1-2; D uncertain. Germline CDR1 MNHEY, CDR2 SVGAGI. The CDR3 has 15 residues. With 10 bases removed from V and 1 base from J, the gap between germline ends came to 19 bases. CDR3 DNA: TGTGCCACCCATCCCCGCCCCGGGAATAACTATGGCTACACCTTC. Its protein is CATHPRPGNNYGYTF.